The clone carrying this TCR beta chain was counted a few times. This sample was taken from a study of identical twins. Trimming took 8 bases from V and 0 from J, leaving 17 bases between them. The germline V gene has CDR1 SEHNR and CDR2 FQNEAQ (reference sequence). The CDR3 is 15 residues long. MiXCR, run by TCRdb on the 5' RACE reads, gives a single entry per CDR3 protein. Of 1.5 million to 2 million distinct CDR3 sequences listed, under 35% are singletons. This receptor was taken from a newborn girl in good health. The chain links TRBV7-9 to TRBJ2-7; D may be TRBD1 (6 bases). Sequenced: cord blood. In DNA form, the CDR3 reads TGTGCCAGCGGGGGCGTGGGCGGATTCTCCTACGAGCAGTACTTC. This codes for CASGGVGGFSYEQYF.